This entry features one TCR beta chain sequence. What it binds is unknown. The junction differs from germline at one of its ends, possibly a read error. The V gene's germline CDR1 is SEHNR and CDR2 FQNEAQ (reference sequence). The CDR3 consists of 12 residues. This record comes from a study of OX40 agonist ivuxolimab in advanced cancers. Study-level background: Three patients, one with hepatocellular carcinoma and two with cutaneous melanoma, responded partially. General study findings and limits: What antigens the expanded peripheral T cells recognized was never established. By week 6 at 0.1 to 3.0 mg/kg, blood CD4+ and CD8+ T cells had expanded clonally. Averaging showed that CD8+ T cells had more expanded clones than CD4+ did.

Using immunoSEQ multiplex PCR, the repertoire was profiled, and TCRdb retains in-frame clones only, with some absent. This sample yields approximately 91,000 clones, of which 80% to 90% are seen a single time; 0.31% belongs to the top ten. The origin of this receptor is an adult with an advanced solid tumor such as melanoma, head and neck, liver or kidney cancer. This sample comprised CD4+ or CD8+ T cells sorted from blood, obtained in a trial of the OX40 agonist ivuxolimab. The chain is built from TRBV7-9 and TRBJ1-1; D remains ambiguous. CDR3 sequence reads: CASSLEWPPLSF. CDR3 nucleotides: TGTGCCAGCAGCTTAGAGTGGCCCCCTCTATCGTTT.